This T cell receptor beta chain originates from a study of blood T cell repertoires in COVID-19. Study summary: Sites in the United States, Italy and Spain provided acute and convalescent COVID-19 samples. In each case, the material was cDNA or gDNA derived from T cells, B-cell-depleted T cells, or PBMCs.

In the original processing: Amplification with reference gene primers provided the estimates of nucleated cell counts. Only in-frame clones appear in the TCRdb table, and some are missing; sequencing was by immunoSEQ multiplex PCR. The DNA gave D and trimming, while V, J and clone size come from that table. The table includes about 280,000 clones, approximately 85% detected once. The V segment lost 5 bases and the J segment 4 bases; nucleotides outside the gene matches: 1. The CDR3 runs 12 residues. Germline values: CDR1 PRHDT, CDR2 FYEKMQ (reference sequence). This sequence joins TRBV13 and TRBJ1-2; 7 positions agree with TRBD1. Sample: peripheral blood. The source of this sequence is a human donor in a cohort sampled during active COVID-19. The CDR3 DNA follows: TGTGCCAGCAGCCGGACAGGCTATGGCTACACCTTC. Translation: CASSRTGYGYTF.